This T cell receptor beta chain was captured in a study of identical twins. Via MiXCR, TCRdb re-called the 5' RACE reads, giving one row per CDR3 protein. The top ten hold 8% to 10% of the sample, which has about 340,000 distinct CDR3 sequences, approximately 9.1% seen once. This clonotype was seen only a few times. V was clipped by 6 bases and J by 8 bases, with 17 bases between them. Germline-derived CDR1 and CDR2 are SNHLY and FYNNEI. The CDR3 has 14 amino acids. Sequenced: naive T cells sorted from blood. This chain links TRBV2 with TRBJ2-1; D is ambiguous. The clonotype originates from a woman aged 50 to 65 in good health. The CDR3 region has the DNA TGTGCCAGCAGCCGACTCCTAGGCGGCGATGAGCAGTTCTTC. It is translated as CASSRLLGGDEQFF.